A single sample is the source of the 3 T cell receptor beta chains below, sequenced in a study of shared clonotypes between healthy human individuals. Here immunoSEQ multiplex PCR was the method, and the copy in TCRdb shows in-frame clones only, minus some. The table lists millions of clones, more than 80% of them singletons. Specimen: naive CD4+ T cells from PBMCs. Documented subset: CD45RA+ positively selected. The receptors were sampled from a man aged 18-30 years in good health. Some clones in this sample may be carry-over from other donors' samples.

The rearrangement joins TRBV18 to TRBJ2-1; D is uncertain. Germline CDR1 and CDR2: KGHSH and LQKENI. The CDR3 sequence is 16 residues long. V lost 0 bases and J 8 bases, leaving 17 bases between the germline ends. Here the CDR3 DNA reads TGTGCCAGCTCACCACCGTCTATCGCGGCAGCCCATGAGCAGTTCTTC. Its translation is CASSPPSIAAAHEQFF.

This chain links TRBV27 with TRBJ2-7, with TRBD1 as a possible D gene (5 bases). The germline V and J ends were trimmed by 4 bases and 2 bases, with 12 bases remaining between them. This CDR3 is built from 14 residues. Germline V gene data show CDR1 as MNHEY and CDR2 as SMNVEV (reference sequence). The CDR3 reads CASSWGGRAYEQYF. The DNA for the CDR3 is TGTGCCAGCAGTTGGGGCGGAAGAGCCTACGAGCAGTACTTC.

CDR3 protein: CASSLGRLAGGPGYEQYF. CDR3 DNA sequence: TGTGCCAGCAGCTTAGGAAGACTAGCGGGAGGGCCGGGTTACGAGCAGTACTTC. This rearrangement joins TRBV7-8 to TRBJ2-7; the match to TRBD2 covers 14 bases. Losses at the gene ends were 1 base for V and 4 bases for J; bases not matched to a gene: 9. The CDR3 has 18 amino acids. The V gene's germline CDR1 is SGHVS and CDR2 FQNEAQ.